This T cell receptor beta chain is from a study of T and B cells in COVID-19 patients. Study-wide points: Patients with COVID-19 reportedly showed strongly skewed T cell receptor beta variable and joining gene usage.

Per the germline V gene, CDR1 is KGHSH and CDR2 is LQKENI. V was pared by 0 bases and J by 4 bases, with 7 bases between. The CDR3 totals 13 residues. Multiplex PCR with BIOMED2 TRB-A/B primer pools amplified TRB rearrangements. MiXCR, run by TCRdb on the multiplex PCR reads, gives a single entry per CDR3 protein. The table includes about 4,800 distinct CDR3 sequences, 30% to 40% detected once. Turning to this clonotype: Antigen specificity is unknown.

From blood, about 240-550 ng of genomic DNA served as TRB template. Sequencing was performed on blood. The chain couples TRBV18 to TRBJ2-7, with TRBD2 as a possible D gene (5 bases). The receptor's source is a human donor who had recovered from COVID-19. DNA for the CDR3: TGTGCCAGCTCACCACCGGAGGATTACGAGCAGTACTTC. Its protein is CASSPPEDYEQYF. Combining the CDR3 with reference TRBV18 and TRBJ2-7 gives the whole variable domain NAGVMQNPRHLVRRRGQEARLRCSPMKGHSHVYWYRQLPEEGLKFMVYLQKENIIDESGMPKERFSAEFPKEGPSILRIQQVVRGDSAAYFCASSPPEDYEQYFGPGTRLTVT.